The 8 T cell receptor beta chains presented below share a single source sample, sequenced in a study of cytomegalovirus exposure and HLA in healthy donors. Sequencing was performed with immunoSEQ multiplex PCR; in TCRdb, only in-frame clones are kept and a portion is missing. The top ten hold almost 1.5% of the sample, which has 150,000 to 200,000 clones, about 84% seen once. Input material: PBMCs. The receptors were sampled from a young woman in good health and CMV-seronegative.

This chain joins TRBV10-2 and TRBJ1-1; 9 nucleotides line up with TRBD1. Germline values: CDR1 WSHSY, CDR2 SAAADI. V lost 6 bases to trimming and J lost 5 bases; unmatched junction nucleotides: 7. The CDR3 loop spans 14 amino acids. CDR3 sequence reads: CASRDRGGVTEAFF. In DNA, the CDR3 is TGCGCCAGCAGGGACAGGGGAGGGGTAACTGAAGCTTTCTTT.

The chain is built from TRBV5-1 and TRBJ1-2, with TRBD1 matching over 11 bases. The trim removed 2 bases at V and 4 bases at J, leaving 4 bases unmatched. This CDR3 comprises 15 residues. CDR1 is SGHRS, CDR2 YFSETQ, per germline. The CDR3 loop is CASSFGDRGSYGYTF. The CDR3 nucleotides read TGCGCCAGCAGCTTTGGGGACAGGGGGTCCTATGGCTACACCTTC.

V usage is TRBV7-2 and J usage is TRBJ2-5; weak D call: TRBD2 (6 bases). Trimming pared 4 bases from V and 4 bases from J, leaving 16 bases between. Germline CDR1 and CDR2: SGHTA and FQGNSA. The CDR3 loop spans 15 amino acids. For the CDR3, the DNA is TGTGCCAGCAGCTCCGGGGGTCAGCTTTTAGAGACCCAGTACTTC. This sequence encodes CASSSGGQLLETQYF.

The gene calls are TRBV15 and TRBJ1-1; D possibly corresponds to TRBD1 (5 bases). The V gene's germline CDR1 is LNHNV and CDR2 YYDKDF (reference sequence). CDR3 length: 16 amino acids. V was cut by 0 bases and J by 3 bases, with 14 bases left in between. This chain's CDR3 is CATSRDNGGLDTEAFF. The CDR3 coding sequence is TGTGCCACCAGCAGAGATAACGGGGGATTGGACACTGAAGCTTTCTTT.

The chain uses TRBV5-4 and TRBJ1-6; tentative D call: TRBD1 (5 bases). The CDR3 loop spans 15 amino acids. The ends were cut back, 4 bases at V and 10 bases at J, with 18 bases in the middle. Looked up from germline, CDR1 is SGHNT and CDR2 is YYREEE (reference sequence). Here the CDR3 DNA reads TGTGCCAGCAGCCCCCTCCGGGACTCAAAATCACCCCTCCACTTT. It translates to CASSPLRDSKSPLHF.

The chain couples TRBV7-9 to TRBJ2-2, with D perhaps TRBD2 (5 bases). The germline V gene encodes CDR1 SEHNR and CDR2 FQNEAQ (reference sequence). The CDR3 covers 15 residues. Trimming pared 5 bases from V and 4 bases from J, leaving 14 bases between. CDR3: CASSDLAFGTGELFF. The CDR3 DNA reads as TGTGCCAGCAGCGACCTAGCTTTTGGCACCGGGGAGCTGTTTTTT.

Only a few counts were recorded for this clone. A junction boundary mismatches the germline segment, possibly from a read error. V is TRBV2 and J is TRBJ2-7; 12 bases match TRBD2. This CDR3 region has 12 residues. CDR1 and CDR2 from the germline V gene are SNHLY and FYNNEI. This CDR3 is CAYRLAGDPPDF. The DNA of the CDR3 is TGTGCCTACAGACTAGCGGGGGACCCCCCTGACTTC.

This rearrangement joins TRBV5-8 to TRBJ2-7; D is possibly TRBD2 (6 bases). V was shortened by 4 bases and J by 6 bases, with 11 bases between the two germline ends. The CDR3 has 12 residues. Germline V gene sequence: CDR1 SGHTS, CDR2 YDEGEE. The CDR3 bases are TGTGCCAGCAGCCAGGAGGGGATCGAGCAGTACTTC. Residues: CASSQEGIEQYF.